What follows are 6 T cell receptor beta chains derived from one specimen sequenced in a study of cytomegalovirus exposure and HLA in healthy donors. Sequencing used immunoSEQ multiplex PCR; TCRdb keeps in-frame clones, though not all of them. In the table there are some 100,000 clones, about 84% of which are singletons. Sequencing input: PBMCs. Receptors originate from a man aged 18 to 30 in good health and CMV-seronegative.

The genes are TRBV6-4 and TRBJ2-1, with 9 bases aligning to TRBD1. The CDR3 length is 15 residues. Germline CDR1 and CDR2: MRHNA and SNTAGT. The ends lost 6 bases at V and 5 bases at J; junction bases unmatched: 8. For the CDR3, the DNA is TGTGCCAGCAGCGCCTGGACAGGGGCAAACAATGAGCAGTTCTTC. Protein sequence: CASSAWTGANNEQFF.

The CDR3 nucleotides read TGTGCCAGCAGCTTCGGGGAGGGGAGTCTTATTTACGAGCAGTACTTC. It translates to CASSFGEGSLIYEQYF. The V call is TRBV5-8, the J call TRBJ2-7; TRBD2 matches 7 bases. CDR3 size: 16 residues. The V gene end was trimmed by 2 bases and the J gene end by 4 bases; junction bases not matched to a gene: 12. From germline, CDR1 is SGHTS and CDR2 YDEGEE. The whole variable domain, remainder taken from reference TRBV5-8 and TRBJ2-7, is EAGVTQSPTHLIKTRGQQATLRCSPISGHTSVYWYQQALGLGLQFLLWYDEGEERNRGNFPPRFSGRQFPNYSSELNVNALELEDSALYLCASSFGEGSLIYEQYFGPGTRLTVT.

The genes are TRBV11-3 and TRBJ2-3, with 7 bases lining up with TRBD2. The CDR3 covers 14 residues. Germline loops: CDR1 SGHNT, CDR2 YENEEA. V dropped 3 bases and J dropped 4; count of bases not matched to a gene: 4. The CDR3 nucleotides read TGTGCCAGCAGCTTGGGCGGGAGCTCAGATACGCAGTATTTT. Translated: CASSLGGSSDTQYF.

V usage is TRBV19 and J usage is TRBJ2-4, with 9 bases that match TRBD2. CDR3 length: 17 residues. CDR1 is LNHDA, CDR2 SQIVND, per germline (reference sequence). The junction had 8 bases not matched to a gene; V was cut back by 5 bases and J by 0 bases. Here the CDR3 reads CASSPRTSELAKNIQYF. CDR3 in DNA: TGTGCCAGTAGTCCTCGGACTAGCGAACTAGCCAAAAACATTCAGTACTTC.

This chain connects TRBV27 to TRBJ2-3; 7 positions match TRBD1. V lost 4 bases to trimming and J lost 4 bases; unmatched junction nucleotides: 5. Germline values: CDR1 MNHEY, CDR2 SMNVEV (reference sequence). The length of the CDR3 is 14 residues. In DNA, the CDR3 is TGTGCCAGCAGTTCCGACAGGGCCGCAGATACGCAGTATTTT. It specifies CASSSDRAADTQYF.

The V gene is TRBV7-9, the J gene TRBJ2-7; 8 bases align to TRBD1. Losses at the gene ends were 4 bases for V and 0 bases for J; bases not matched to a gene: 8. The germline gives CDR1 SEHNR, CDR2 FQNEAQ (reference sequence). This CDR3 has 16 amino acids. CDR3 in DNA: TGTGCCAGCAGCTCCACCGGGACAGGAGGCTCCTACGAGCAGTACTTC. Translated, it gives CASSSTGTGGSYEQYF.